This TCR beta chain originates from a study of T cell responses to AZD1222 COVID-19 vaccine. About this clone: Its matching antigen is unknown.

General study findings and limits: The study found Spike-specific TCR breadth and depth rose after two AZD1222 doses. Reports indicate that nearly half of spike-specific TCRs are directed at unmutated variant regions. White British people made up most donors, females outnumbered males, and clonal diversity was possibly underestimated. Across the whole spike, CD4 TCRs peaked at regions 160-218 and 743-854.

The CDR3 loop spans 13 amino acids. The V end was cut by 3 bases, the J end by 7 bases, with 10 bases between. The table came from immunoSEQ multiplex PCR; TCRdb's copy has only in-frame clones and leaves some out. Of over 35,000 clones detected, roughly 77% appear once; the ten largest clones hold roughly 20%. This specimen consisted of peripheral blood, obtained 28 days after the second dose of the MenACWY control vaccine. This receptor was taken from an adult who received the MenACWY meningococcal vaccine as a control. This chain uses TRBV12-3 or TRBV12-4 with TRBJ1-5; no definite D call. The CDR3 sequence: CASSLVGEQPQHF. CDR3 in DNA: TGTGCCAGCAGTTTGGTCGGAGAACAGCCCCAGCATTTT.